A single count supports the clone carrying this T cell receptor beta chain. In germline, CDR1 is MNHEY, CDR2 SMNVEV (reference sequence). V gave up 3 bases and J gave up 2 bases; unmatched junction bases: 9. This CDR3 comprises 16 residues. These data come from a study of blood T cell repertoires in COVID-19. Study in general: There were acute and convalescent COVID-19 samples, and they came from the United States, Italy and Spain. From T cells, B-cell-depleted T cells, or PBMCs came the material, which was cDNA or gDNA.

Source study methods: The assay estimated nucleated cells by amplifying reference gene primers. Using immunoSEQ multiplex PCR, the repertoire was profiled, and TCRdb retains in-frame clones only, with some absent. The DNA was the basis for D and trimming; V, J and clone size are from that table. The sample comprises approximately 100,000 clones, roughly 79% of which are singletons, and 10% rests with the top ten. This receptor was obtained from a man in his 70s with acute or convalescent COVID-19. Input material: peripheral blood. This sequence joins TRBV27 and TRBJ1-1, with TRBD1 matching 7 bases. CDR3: CASSFQGVVRNTEAFF. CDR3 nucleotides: TGTGCCAGCAGTTTTCAGGGGGTGGTTAGAAACACTGAAGCTTTCTTT.